This T cell receptor (beta chain) was sequenced during a study of T cells in localized non-small cell lung cancer. Clones were sequenced by immunoSEQ multiplex PCR, and TCRdb holds only the in-frame ones, with some missing. The sample shows about 33,000 clones, just under 80% of them seen only once. Study-level results: One tumor region alone was sequenced, and heterogeneity therefore remains possible. Uninvolved adjacent lung had more T cell clonality than any other tissue, topping tumor.

Regarding this clone: What it recognizes is unknown.

Per the germline V gene, CDR1 is SNHLY and CDR2 is FYNNEI. This CDR3 has 13 amino acids. Trimming cost V 7 bases and J 0 bases, with 7 bases left between them. The clonotype was recovered from a male donor aged 60 or over with stage II squamous cell lung carcinoma. Sequencing used peripheral blood, obtained before any cancer treatment. J is TRBJ1-5 and V is TRBV2; D unclear. CDR3 amino acids: CASKEFSNQPQHF. Written as DNA, the CDR3 is TGTGCCAGCAAAGAATTTAGCAATCAGCCCCAGCATTTT.